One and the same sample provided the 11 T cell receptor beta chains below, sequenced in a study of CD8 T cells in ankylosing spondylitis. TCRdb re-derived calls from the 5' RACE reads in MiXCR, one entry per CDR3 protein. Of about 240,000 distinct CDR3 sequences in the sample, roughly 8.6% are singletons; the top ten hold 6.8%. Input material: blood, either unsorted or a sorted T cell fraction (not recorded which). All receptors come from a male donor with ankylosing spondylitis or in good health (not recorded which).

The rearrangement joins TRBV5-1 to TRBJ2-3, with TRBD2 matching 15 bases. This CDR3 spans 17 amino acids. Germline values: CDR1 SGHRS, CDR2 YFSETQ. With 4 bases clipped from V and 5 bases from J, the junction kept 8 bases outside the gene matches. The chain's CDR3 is CASSQGLAGGPQDTQYF. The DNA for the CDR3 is TGCGCCAGCAGCCAGGGACTAGCGGGGGGACCCCAAGATACGCAGTATTTT.

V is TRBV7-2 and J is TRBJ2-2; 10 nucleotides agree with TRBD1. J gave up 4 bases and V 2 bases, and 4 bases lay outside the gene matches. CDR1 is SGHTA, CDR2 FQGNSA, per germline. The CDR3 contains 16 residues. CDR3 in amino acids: CASSLPGQGFTGELFF. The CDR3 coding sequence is TGTGCCAGCAGCTTACCGGGACAGGGGTTCACCGGGGAGCTGTTTTTT.

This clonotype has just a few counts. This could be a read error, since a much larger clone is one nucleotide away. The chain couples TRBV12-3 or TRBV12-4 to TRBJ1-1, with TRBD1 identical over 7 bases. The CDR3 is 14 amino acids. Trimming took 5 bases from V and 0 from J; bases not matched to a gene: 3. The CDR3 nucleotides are TGTGCCAGCAGTGCCGGGACAGTGAACACTGAAGCTTTCTTT. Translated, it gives CASSAGTVNTEAFF.

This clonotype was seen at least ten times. The CDR3 is CSVDDRGYYGYTF. The CDR3 DNA reads TGCAGCGTTGATGACAGGGGCTACTATGGCTACACCTTC. V is TRBV29-1 and J is TRBJ1-2, with 8 nucleotides matching TRBD1. Germline CDR1 reads SQVTM; CDR2 reads ANQGSEA. The junction had 3 bases not matched to a gene; V was cut back by 3 bases and J by 3 bases. The CDR3 is 13 amino acids.

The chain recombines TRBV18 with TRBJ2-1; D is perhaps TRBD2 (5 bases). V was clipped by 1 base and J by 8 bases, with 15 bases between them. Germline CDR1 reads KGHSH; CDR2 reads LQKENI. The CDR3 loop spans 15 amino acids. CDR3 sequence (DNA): TGTGCCAGCTCACCACTAGGACTCAAAGAGGATGAGCAGTTCTTC. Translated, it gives CASSPLGLKEDEQFF.

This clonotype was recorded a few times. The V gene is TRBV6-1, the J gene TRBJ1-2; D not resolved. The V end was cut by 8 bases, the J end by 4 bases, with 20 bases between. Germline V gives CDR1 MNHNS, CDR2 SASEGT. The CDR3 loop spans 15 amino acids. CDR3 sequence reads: CASRAGSEQIYGYTF. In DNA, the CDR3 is TGTGCCAGCCGGGCGGGGTCAGAGCAGATCTATGGCTACACCTTC.

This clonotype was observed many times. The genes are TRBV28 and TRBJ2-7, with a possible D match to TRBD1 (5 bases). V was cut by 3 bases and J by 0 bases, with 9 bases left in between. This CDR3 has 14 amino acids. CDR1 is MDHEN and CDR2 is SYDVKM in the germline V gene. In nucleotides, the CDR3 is TGTGCCAGCAGTTTTGAGGACAACTCCTACGAGCAGTACTTC. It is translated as CASSFEDNSYEQYF.

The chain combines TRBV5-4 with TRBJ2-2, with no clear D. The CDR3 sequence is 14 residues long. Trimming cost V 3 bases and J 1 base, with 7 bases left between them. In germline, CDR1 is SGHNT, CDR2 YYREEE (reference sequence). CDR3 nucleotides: TGTGCCAGCAGCTCAGAAGGGAACACCGGGGAGCTGTTTTTT. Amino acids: CASSSEGNTGELFF.

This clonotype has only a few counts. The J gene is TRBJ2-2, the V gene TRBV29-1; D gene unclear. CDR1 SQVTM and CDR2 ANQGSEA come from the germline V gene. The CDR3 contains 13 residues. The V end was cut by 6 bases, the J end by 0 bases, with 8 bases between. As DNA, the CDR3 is TGCAGCGTCGCCCAAGCGAACACCGGGGAGCTGTTTTTT. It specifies CSVAQANTGELFF.

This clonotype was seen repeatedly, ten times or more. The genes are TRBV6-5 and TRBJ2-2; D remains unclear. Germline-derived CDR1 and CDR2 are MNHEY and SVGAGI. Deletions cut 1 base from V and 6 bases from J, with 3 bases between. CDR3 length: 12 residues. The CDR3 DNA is TGTGCCAGCAGTTACTTTCCCGGGGAGCTGTTTTTT. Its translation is CASSYFPGELFF.

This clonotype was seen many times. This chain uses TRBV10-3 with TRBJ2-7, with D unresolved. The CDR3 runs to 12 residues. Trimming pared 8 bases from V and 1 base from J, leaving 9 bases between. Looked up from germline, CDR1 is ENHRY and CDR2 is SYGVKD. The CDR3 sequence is CAIGQRSYEQYF. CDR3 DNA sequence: TGTGCCATCGGGCAGCGATCCTACGAGCAGTACTTC.